The 28 T cell receptor beta chains reported below all come from one sample, sequenced in a study of shared clonotypes between healthy human individuals. Measured with immunoSEQ multiplex PCR; TCRdb has only the in-frame clones, and not every one. Of just under 350,000 clones detected, around four fifths appear once; the ten largest clones hold 8.5% to 12%. The source material was memory CD4+ T cells sorted from blood. The subset denotes: CD45RA-negative fraction. The receptors derive from a man younger than 40 in good health.

This chain connects TRBV13 to TRBJ2-2; D call uncertain. With 1 base removed from V and 0 bases from J, the gap between germline ends came to 12 bases. The germline gives CDR1 PRHDT, CDR2 FYEKMQ (reference sequence). The length of the CDR3 is 17 residues. This chain's CDR3 is CASSLVIELANTGELFF. The CDR3 coding sequence is TGTGCCAGCAGCTTAGTCATCGAGCTCGCGAACACCGGGGAGCTGTTTTTT.

This clone turned up a few times. This chain connects TRBV2 to TRBJ1-2, with TRBD1 identical over 7 bases. V lost 10 bases to trimming and J lost 0 bases; unmatched junction nucleotides: 5. This CDR3 has 13 amino acids. Germline-derived CDR1 and CDR2 are SNHLY and FYNNEI. The CDR3 DNA reads TGTGCCACTACAGGGGAGGCTAACTATGGCTACACCTTC. Its protein is CATTGEANYGYTF.

The chain employs TRBV5-5 and TRBJ2-1; D is uncertain. V was pared by 4 bases and J by 8 bases, with 13 bases between. The CDR3 runs 13 residues. The germline gives CDR1 SGHKS, CDR2 YYEKEE (reference sequence). The CDR3 sequence is CASSLGFWDEQFF. The CDR3 DNA reads as TGTGCCAGCAGCCTGGGCTTCTGGGATGAGCAGTTCTTC. Together with reference TRBV5-5 and TRBJ2-1, the CDR3 gives the full variable domain: DAGVTQSPTHLIKTRGQQVTLRCSPISGHKSVSWYQQVLGQGPQFIFQYYEKEERGRGNFPDRFSARQFPNYSSELNVNALLLGDSALYLCASSLGFWDEQFFGPGTRLTVL.

This clone has more than one count but fewer than ten. The chain carries TRBV28 and TRBJ2-7; 8 bases align to TRBD2. V was pared by 4 bases and J by 6 bases, with 14 bases of the junction left unmatched. The CDR3 covers 16 residues. Per germline, CDR1 MDHEN and CDR2 SYDVKM. This chain's CDR3 is CASSSPWGLGSIEQYF. The CDR3 DNA reads TGTGCCAGCAGTTCCCCATGGGGACTAGGATCTATCGAGCAGTACTTC.

This rearrangement joins TRBV5-1 to TRBJ2-1; 10 bases agree with TRBD1. V was pared by 3 bases and J by 2 bases, with 2 bases of the junction left unmatched. This CDR3 region has 15 residues. The germline V gene encodes CDR1 SGHRS and CDR2 YFSETQ. CDR3: CASSSGTGAYNEQFF. CDR3 coding DNA: TGCGCCAGCAGCTCCGGGACAGGGGCCTACAATGAGCAGTTCTTC.

V and J are TRBV29-1 and TRBJ1-2; D not certain. Germline V gene sequence: CDR1 SQVTM, CDR2 ANQGSEA. V lost 7 bases to trimming and J lost 5 bases, with 11 bases between them. The CDR3 is 11 amino acids. Here the CDR3 DNA reads TGCAGCGCCTCCTCGGGGTATGGCTACACCTTC. Translation: CSASSGYGYTF.

This chain links TRBV7-3 with TRBJ1-2; D remains ambiguous. CDR3 size: 13 residues. V lost 0 bases and J 4 bases, leaving 6 bases between the germline ends. Germline V gene data show CDR1 as SGHTA and CDR2 as FQGTGA. CDR3: CASSLTSGYGYTF. In DNA form, the CDR3 reads TGTGCCAGCAGCTTAACGAGTGGCTATGGCTACACCTTC.

The chain combines TRBV5-5 with TRBJ2-5, with a weak D call TRBD1 (5 bases). Per germline, CDR1 SGHKS and CDR2 YYEKEE (reference sequence). The CDR3 totals 14 residues. Trimming removed 4 bases from V and 1 base from J, with 11 bases in between. The CDR3 sequence: CASSTFQGQETQYF. CDR3 coding DNA: TGTGCCAGCAGCACCTTCCAGGGCCAAGAGACCCAGTACTTC.

This clone was recorded a few times. The chain is built from TRBV5-1 and TRBJ2-6; D is possibly TRBD2 (6 bases). V gave up 4 bases and J gave up 6 bases, with 26 bases separating them. This CDR3 has 19 residues. Germline CDR1 and CDR2: SGHRS and YFSETQ. CDR3 protein: CASSPSGSAFGSSANVLTF. The CDR3 bases are TGCGCCAGCAGCCCATCCGGGAGTGCTTTTGGTTCTTCGGCCAACGTCCTGACTTTC.

This clone occurred many times. This chain links TRBV6-6 with TRBJ2-5; D remains unclear. CDR3 length: 14 residues. Germline values: CDR1 MNHNY, CDR2 SVGAGI (reference sequence). V gave up 6 bases and J gave up 4 bases, with 15 bases separating them. This CDR3 is CASRNQAGRETQYF. The CDR3 DNA sequence: TGTGCCAGCAGAAACCAAGCAGGTAGAGAGACCCAGTACTTC.

This chain uses TRBV7-8 with TRBJ2-6; 8 positions agree with TRBD2. Trimming at V came to 7 bases and at J to 4 bases, leaving 18 bases not matched to a gene. CDR1 and CDR2 from the germline V gene are SGHVS and FQNEAQ. This CDR3 contains 19 residues. The DNA for the CDR3 is TGTGCCAGCACACCACTAGGACTAGCAGGATTTAGCGGGGCCAACGTCCTGACTTTC. Translated, it gives CASTPLGLAGFSGANVLTF.

The chain combines TRBV4-2 with TRBJ2-7; TRBD2 matches 13 bases. CDR1 and CDR2 (germline): LGHNA, YNFKEQ. Unmatched junction bases numbered 15, after V lost 0 bases and J lost 4 bases. The CDR3 contains 20 residues. CDR3 bases: TGTGCCAGCAGCCAAGACCTCGGGACTAGCGGGACCCTCCGAAGATACGAGCAGTACTTC. Protein product: CASSQDLGTSGTLRRYEQYF.

The chain joins TRBV29-1 to TRBJ2-7; tentatively, D is TRBD1 (6 bases). The V end was cut by 3 bases, the J end by 1 base, with 22 bases between. CDR1 is SQVTM, CDR2 ANQGSEA, per germline. The CDR3 spans 17 residues. Here the CDR3 reads CSVEHRANGGLSYEQYF. The CDR3 bases are TGCAGCGTTGAGCACAGGGCCAACGGCGGCCTATCCTACGAGCAGTACTTC.

The chain carries TRBV7-9 and TRBJ2-5; 8 bases align to TRBD2. The CDR3 is 19 residues long. Trimming at V came to 2 bases and at J to 2 bases, leaving 16 bases not matched to a gene. In germline, CDR1 is SEHNR, CDR2 FQNEAQ (reference sequence). DNA of the CDR3: TGTGCCAGCAGCTTAAACTTTCCCGCGGGTCTAGCGGGTCAAGAGACCCAGTACTTC. It specifies CASSLNFPAGLAGQETQYF.

Worth noting for this clone: A read error may account for a junction end that differs from germline. The chain is built from TRBV18 and TRBJ1-3; TRBD1 agrees at 8 bases. Germline V CDR1 and CDR2: KGHSH, LQKENI. The CDR3 has 18 residues. Written as DNA, the CDR3 is TGTGCCAGCTCACCACCCAGGACAGGGAGGAAGCCTGGGAACACCATATATTTT. Amino acids: CASSPPRTGRKPGNTIYF.

This chain connects TRBV7-9 to TRBJ2-1; TRBD1 matches 8 bases. With V trimmed by 3 bases and J by 8 bases, 15 bases remained unmatched. The CDR3 covers 17 residues. Looked up from germline, CDR1 is SEHNR and CDR2 is FQNEAQ (reference sequence). In DNA form, the CDR3 reads TGTGCCAGCAGCTTCGCTCCTGACAGGGGACCCCCACATGAGCAGTTCTTC. This codes for CASSFAPDRGPPHEQFF.

V is TRBV2 and J is TRBJ1-2, with TRBD1 as a possible D gene (6 bases). Germline V gene lookup returns CDR1 SNHLY and CDR2 FYNNEI. The CDR3 contains 13 residues. The ends were cut back, 8 bases at V and 7 bases at J, with 17 bases in the middle. The DNA of the CDR3 is TGTGCCAGCTCAACAGGGTCCCGGCGTGGCTACACCTTC. The encoded protein is CASSTGSRRGYTF. Full variable domain (outside the CDR3, taken from reference TRBV2 and TRBJ1-2): EPEVTQTPSHQVTQMGQEVILRCVPISNHLYFYWYRQILGQKVEFLVSFYNNEISEKSEIFDDQFSVERPDGSNFTLKIRSTKLEDSAMYFCASSTGSRRGYTFGSGTRLTVV.

Worth noting for this clone: Other DNA sequences in the sample encode the same CDR3. The V gene is TRBV9, the J gene TRBJ2-7; D call uncertain. CDR1 SGDLS and CDR2 YYNGEE come from the germline V gene. The CDR3 consists of 13 residues. Deletions cut 2 bases from V and 0 bases from J, with 6 bases between. This CDR3 is CASSVRPSYEQYF. The CDR3 bases are TGTGCCAGCAGCGTTAGACCCTCCTACGAGCAGTACTTC.

The chain is built from TRBV5-4 and TRBJ2-7; TRBD2 aligns across 12 bases. Trimming cost V 0 bases and J 7 bases; bases outside gene matches: 5. The CDR3 is made up of 15 amino acids. Germline V gene data show CDR1 as SGHNT and CDR2 as YYREEE (reference sequence). CDR3 coding DNA: TGTGCCAGCAGCTTGGATCTAGCGGGAGGGGGGGAGCAGTACTTC. This codes for CASSLDLAGGGEQYF.

This clone was recorded once. The V call is TRBV5-1, the J call TRBJ2-7, with no clear D. V lost 4 bases and J lost 1, with 12 bases in between. The CDR3 sequence is 14 residues long. Per the germline V gene, CDR1 is SGHRS and CDR2 is YFSETQ. The CDR3 DNA reads TGCGCCAGCAGCCCCACGGTAGAGTCCTACGAGCAGTACTTC. This codes for CASSPTVESYEQYF. The variable domain in full, completed from reference TRBV5-1 and TRBJ2-7, reads KAGVTQTPRYLIKTRGQQVTLSCSPISGHRSVSWYQQTPGQGLQFLFEYFSETQRNKGNFPGRFSGRQFSNSRSEMNVSTLELGDSALYLCASSPTVESYEQYFGPGTRLTVT.

The rearrangement uses TRBV9 and TRBJ2-7; 14 nucleotides match TRBD2. The CDR3 runs 16 residues. Germline V gene lookup returns CDR1 SGDLS and CDR2 YYNGEE. The V segment lost 0 bases and the J segment 3 bases; nucleotides outside the gene matches: 2. The CDR3 coding sequence is TGTGCCAGCAGCGTAGGGGGACTAGCGGGAGACTACGAGCAGTACTTC. Translation gives CASSVGGLAGDYEQYF.

The gene calls are TRBV6-4 and TRBJ2-5; 7 bases fit TRBD2. The CDR3 has 16 residues. The germline CDR1 and CDR2 sequences are MRHNA and SNTAGT. Trimming removed 6 bases from V and 5 bases from J; junction bases left unmatched: 15. The CDR3 sequence is CASRTQLAKESETQYF. CDR3 nucleotides: TGTGCCAGCAGGACGCAACTAGCGAAGGAGTCGGAGACCCAGTACTTC.

Turning to this clone: Other DNA sequences from this sample encode an identical CDR3 as well. The chain links TRBV6-1 to TRBJ2-7; D is ambiguous. The CDR3 has 14 amino acids. Per germline, CDR1 MNHNS and CDR2 SASEGT. The germline V and J ends were trimmed by 0 bases and 0 bases, with 6 bases remaining between them. The CDR3 bases are TGTGCCAGCAGTGAAGCGGGCATCTCCTACGAGCAGTACTTC. Its translation: CASSEAGISYEQYF.

Comments on this clone: No DNA is shown, since the ends of the CDR3 on it are uncertain; the CDR3 is the one TCRdb lists. This chain uses TRBV11-3 with TRBJ2-1; TRBD2, the table's D call, was not compared with the DNA. In germline, CDR1 is SGHNT, CDR2 YENEEA. The CDR3 has 14 amino acids, counting both end residues. The CDR3 reads CASSFGPGSNEQFF.

This chain links TRBV19 with TRBJ2-5, with a possible D match to TRBD2 (5 bases). V lost 1 base and J 5 bases, leaving 11 bases between the germline ends. Germline loops: CDR1 LNHDA, CDR2 SQIVND (reference sequence). The CDR3 spans 14 residues. Here the CDR3 DNA reads TGTGCCAGTAGTATAGGAGAGGGTTTCGAGACCCAGTACTTC. Residues: CASSIGEGFETQYF.

With regard to this clone: The sample contains more than one DNA sequence encoding this CDR3. The chain is built from TRBV7-2 and TRBJ2-7, with D possibly TRBD2 on 6 matching bases. The germline V and J ends were trimmed by 0 bases and 0 bases, with 9 bases remaining between them. The germline V gene has CDR1 SGHTA and CDR2 FQGNSA. The CDR3 is 15 residues long. Written as DNA, the CDR3 is TGTGCCAGCAGCTTAGCGGGGGGAAGCTCCTACGAGCAGTACTTC. Encoded protein: CASSLAGGSSYEQYF.

This clone was seen only a few times. The chain employs TRBV6-5 and TRBJ1-1; no firm D call. Germline V CDR1 and CDR2: MNHEY, SVGAGI. The CDR3 has 14 amino acids. V gave up 0 bases and J gave up 1 base, with 6 bases separating them. CDR3 sequence reads: CASSYSEANTEAFF. In DNA, the CDR3 is TGTGCCAGCAGTTACTCGGAGGCGAACACTGAAGCTTTCTTT.

This rearrangement joins TRBV7-9 to TRBJ2-3; 14 bases match TRBD2. Trimming removed 5 bases from V and 3 bases from J; junction bases left unmatched: 13. CDR1 SEHNR and CDR2 FQNEAQ come from the germline V gene (reference sequence). The CDR3 spans 19 residues. The CDR3 region is CASSVTSGRADGVTDTQYF. The CDR3 DNA sequence: TGTGCCAGCAGCGTGACTAGCGGGAGGGCCGATGGGGTGACAGATACGCAGTATTTT.